Only a few counts were recorded for the clone carrying this TCR beta chain. These data come from a study of response to subunit inactivated influenza vaccine. The V gene's germline CDR1 is SNHLY and CDR2 FYNNEI. V was clipped by 9 bases and J by 3 bases, with 15 bases between them. CDR3 size: 14 residues. Each CDR3 protein gets one entry after TCRdb re-called the RT-PCR reads with MiXCR. This sample has some 550,000 distinct CDR3 sequences, with under 30% found just once. The same sample was also used in a study of T cells expressing NK-cell markers. As that study records: Production of TCR beta cDNA relied on 5'RACE template switching with UMIs. Only alpha-beta TCR T cells were sorted in several experiments, using an anti-gamma-delta TCR antibody. Roughly six donors showed dominant NKG2C+ clonotypes comprising roughly 1.0-7.0% of their CD8+ T cells. Topping the CD3+CD56-NKG2C+ fraction as well were these clonotypes, in several donors. Clones of NKG2C+ T cells that had expanded were of unclear HCMV specificity.

The V gene is TRBV2, the J gene TRBJ1-5; D unclear. This material consisted of CD4+ T cells sorted from PBMCs, taken 11 to 12 days after vaccination. The sequence was collected from a man between 50 and 59 years old who received an inactivated influenza vaccine. As DNA, the CDR3 is TGTGCCAGTGGGCCTGGCCTCCTCAATCAGCCCCAGCATTTT. It encodes CASGPGLLNQPQHF. Looking up the rest from reference TRBV2 and TRBJ1-5 gives the full variable domain: EPEVTQTPSHQVTQMGQEVILRCVPISNHLYFYWYRQILGQKVEFLVSFYNNEISEKSEIFDDQFSVERPDGSNFTLKIRSTKLEDSAMYFCASGPGLLNQPQHFGDGTRLSIL.